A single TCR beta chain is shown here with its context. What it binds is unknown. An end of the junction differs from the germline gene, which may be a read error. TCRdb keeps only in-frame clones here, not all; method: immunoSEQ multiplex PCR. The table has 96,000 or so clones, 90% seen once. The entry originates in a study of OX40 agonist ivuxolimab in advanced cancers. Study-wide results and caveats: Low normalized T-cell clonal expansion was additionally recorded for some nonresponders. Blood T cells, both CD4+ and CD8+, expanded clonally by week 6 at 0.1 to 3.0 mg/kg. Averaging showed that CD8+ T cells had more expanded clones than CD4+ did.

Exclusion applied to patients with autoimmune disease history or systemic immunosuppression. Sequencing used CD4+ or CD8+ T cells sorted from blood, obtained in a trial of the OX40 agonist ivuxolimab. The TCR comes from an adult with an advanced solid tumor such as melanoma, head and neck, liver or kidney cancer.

The CDR3 reads CASSSRQGAETQYF. In DNA, the CDR3 is TGTGCTAGCAGCTCCAGACAGGGTGCGGAGACCCAGTACTTC. The chain uses TRBV7-7 and TRBJ2-5; 7 nucleotides agree with TRBD1. Germline CDR1 is SSHAT and CDR2 is FNYEAQ (reference sequence). The CDR3 loop spans 14 amino acids.